This is a list of T cell receptor beta chains from one sample in a study of PD-1 blockade in classical Hodgkin lymphoma. Profiled with immunoSEQ multiplex PCR; TCRdb holds only in-frame clones, not every one. The table records 20,000 to 25,000 clones, over 65% of them present only once. The sample was peripheral blood mononuclear cells (PBMCs), taken before the fourth cycle of nivolumab. These receptor sequences come from a human donor with classical Hodgkin lymphoma. Both conserved end residues are part of each CDR3. Expanded clones are given a class, and other clones once, few, many or no size at all.

V gene,clone size,CDR3 protein
TRBV2,.,CASSDRPLAFF
TRBV30,once,CAWRSGVNYGYTF
TRBV12-5,.,CASGLVLGNTEAFF
TRBV7-9,medium-sized,CASSRIQDGYTF
TRBV6-6,.,CASSYQARTYEQYF
TRBV9,.,CASNENGGFTDTQYF
TRBV5-1,.,CASSPTQLQGVGEAFF
TRBV2,.,CASTFTSKGENEKLFF
TRBV30,.,CAWTRTFTDTQYF
TRBV10-3,.,CAISEGNEQYF
TRBV6-5,.,CASSSHQGDEKLFF
TRBV19,.,CASSPPDYNSPLHF
TRBV25-1,few,CASSRVSGNTIYF
TRBV27,once,CASSSTNSGHEQFF
TRBV19,once,CASSRDGSYEQYF
TRBV4-2,.,CASSQPYDRVAGNTIYF
TRBV5-4,few,CASSRTGGNTIYF
TRBV19,.,CASSGPVQETQYF
TRBV7-2,once,CASSSPRHRDSLPYEQYF
TRBV15,.,CATSRRTGPPYEQYF
TRBV7-9,once,CASSLGTGTGSGELFF
TRBV15,.,CATSRDLGENQPQHF
TRBV7-3,.,CASSIQGANYNEQFF
TRBV18,.,CASARTANSNTGELFF
TRBV30,.,CAWSLGGHATNYGYTF
TRBV4-2,.,CASSQEGRETAFF
TRBV5-1,.,CASSLAWLGSGSGSYEQYF
TRBV5-4,.,CASSRAGDDTGELFF
TRBV7-9,few,CASSPPEGAYGYTF
TRBV29-1,.,CSVLLTSSSYNEQFF
TRBV7-9,.,CASSDTTRAEYGYTF
TRBV7-8,.,CASSLDHSYNEQFF
TRBV2,.,CASISGTGFFYGYTF
TRBV4-1,.,CASSQVLDRRDSDDTQYF
TRBV6-1,once,CASSPGGKDGYTF